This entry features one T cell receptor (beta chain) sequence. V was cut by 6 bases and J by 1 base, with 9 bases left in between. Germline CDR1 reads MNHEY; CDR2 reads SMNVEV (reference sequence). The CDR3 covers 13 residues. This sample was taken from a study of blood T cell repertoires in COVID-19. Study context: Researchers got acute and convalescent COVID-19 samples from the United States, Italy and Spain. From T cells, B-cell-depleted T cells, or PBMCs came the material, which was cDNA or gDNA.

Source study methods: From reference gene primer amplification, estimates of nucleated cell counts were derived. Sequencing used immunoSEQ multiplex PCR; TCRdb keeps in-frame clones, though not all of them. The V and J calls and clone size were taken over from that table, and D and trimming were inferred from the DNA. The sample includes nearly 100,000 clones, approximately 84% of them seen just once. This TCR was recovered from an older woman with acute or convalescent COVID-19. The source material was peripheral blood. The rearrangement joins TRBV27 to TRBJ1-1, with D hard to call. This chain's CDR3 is CASRINWNTEAFF. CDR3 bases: TGTGCCAGCAGAATAAACTGGAACACTGAAGCTTTCTTT.